The source of this T cell receptor beta chain is a study of T cell changes during pregnancy in multiple sclerosis. Germline V CDR1 and CDR2: ENHRY, SYGVKD. V lost 9 bases, J lost 8 bases, and 11 bases stayed unmatched. CDR3 size: 14 residues. The protocol was immunoSEQ multiplex PCR, while the TCRdb copy is restricted to in-frame clones and leaves out a portion. The sample gives approximately 70,000 clones, 90% to 95% of which show up once; more than 0.4% is in the top ten. Sample: CD4+ T cells from peripheral blood mononuclear cells, taken before pregnancy. The receptor was derived from a female donor with multiple sclerosis, enrolled in a pregnancy study. V usage is TRBV10-3 and J usage is TRBJ2-1, with 9 bases that match TRBD2. CDR3 protein: CAIAGGRSLHEQFF. Written as DNA, the CDR3 is TGTGCCATTGCGGGAGGGAGGTCCCTCCATGAGCAGTTCTTC.